This TCR beta chain was recovered during a study of beta chain features in type 1 diabetes. The CDR3 consists of 13 residues. J was trimmed by 3 bases and V by 11 bases; bases with no gene match: 10. The V gene's germline CDR1 is ENHRY and CDR2 SYGVKD. The whole isolated RNA underwent reverse transcription, so sequencing captured expressed TCRB transcripts. The data were produced by immunoSEQ multiplex PCR, yet TCRdb's version contains in-frame clones alone and is incomplete. The repertoire holds around 250,000 clones, with about 30% as singletons. The TCR comes from a man in his thirties or forties in good health. V usage is TRBV10-3 and J usage is TRBJ2-7, with TRBD1 identical over 7 bases. What was sequenced was central memory CD4+ T cells from blood. Here the CDR3 reads CAASRDSLYEQYF. CDR3 sequence (DNA): TGTGCCGCCTCTCGGGACAGCCTCTACGAGCAGTACTTC.